One sample yielded the 9 T cell receptor beta chains listed below, sequenced in a study of T cells after yellow fever vaccination. TCRdb re-called the 5' RACE reads through MiXCR, storing one row per CDR3 protein. The data contain 300,000 or so distinct CDR3 sequences, around 7% of them singletons. Sequenced here: PBMCs, sampled approximately 40 days after the first yellow fever vaccination. The receptors derive from a man younger than 30 who received the YFV17D yellow fever vaccine.

This clonotype appeared many times. The V and J genes are TRBV27 and TRBJ2-2; D is tentatively TRBD1 or TRBD2 (6 bases each). Per germline, CDR1 MNHEY and CDR2 SMNVEV (reference sequence). V lost 8 bases to trimming and J lost 5 bases, with 30 bases between them. The CDR3 has 19 amino acids. CDR3 residues: CASVVGGSGGKRRTGELFF. CDR3 nucleotides: TGTGCCAGCGTCGTTGGGGGGTCCGGGGGCAAAAGGAGGACCGGGGAGCTGTTTTTT.

This clonotype was seen a handful of times. The V gene is TRBV19, the J gene TRBJ1-1; no firm D call. The germline V and J ends were trimmed by 3 bases and 5 bases, with 4 bases remaining between them. This CDR3 comprises 11 residues. Germline V lookup: CDR1 LNHDA, CDR2 SQIVND (reference sequence). The CDR3 is CASSMGTEAFF. Here the CDR3 DNA reads TGTGCCAGTAGTATGGGAACTGAAGCTTTCTTT.

The chain is built from TRBV29-1 and TRBJ2-1; D possibly corresponds to TRBD1 (6 bases). Germline V gives CDR1 SQVTM, CDR2 ANQGSEA. V lost 0 bases, J lost 6 bases, and 12 bases lay in between. This CDR3 has 14 residues. In nucleotides, the CDR3 is TGCAGCGTTGAAGATTGGCAGGGGAGCAATGAGCAGTTCTTC. It yields the protein CSVEDWQGSNEQFF.

There are a few counts of this clonotype. V is TRBV4-1 and J is TRBJ1-5, with 8 bases that match TRBD1. The germline gives CDR1 MGHRA, CDR2 YSYEKL. The V and J ends lost 1 base and 6 bases, in that order; junction bases with no gene match: 5. The CDR3 consists of 15 residues. The CDR3 reads CASSQGTGLVQPQHF. The CDR3 DNA reads as TGCGCCAGCAGCCAAGGGACAGGGCTGGTTCAGCCCCAGCATTTT.

This clonotype was seen at least ten times. The chain links TRBV21-1 to TRBJ2-7; the table names TRBD2, a call not compared with the DNA. TRBV21-1 is noted as a pseudogene. The CDR3 is made up of 14 amino acids. Here the CDR3 DNA reads TGTGCCAGCAGCAAAGTGGGAGTCAGCGACGAGCAGTACTTC. Its translation is CASSKVGVSDEQYF.

This clonotype has ten or more counts. This rearrangement joins TRBV7-2 to TRBJ2-5; D is unresolved. The CDR3 has 14 amino acids. Trimming stripped 5 bases from V and 4 bases from J, with 14 bases between. The germline V gene has CDR1 SGHTA and CDR2 FQGNSA. The CDR3 loop is CASSLTRWGETQYF. The CDR3, as DNA: TGTGCCAGCAGCCTTACACGGTGGGGAGAGACCCAGTACTTC.

This rearrangement joins TRBV5-1 to TRBJ2-2; 10 bases align to TRBD2. This CDR3 spans 16 amino acids. V lost 2 bases and J lost 4; bases outside the gene matches: 5. Germline V gene data show CDR1 as SGHRS and CDR2 as YFSETQ. The CDR3 sequence is CASSFPLAGVTGELFF. DNA for the CDR3: TGCGCCAGCAGCTTTCCTCTAGCGGGGGTCACCGGGGAGCTGTTTTTT. The variable domain in full, with the rest retrieved from reference TRBV5-1 and TRBJ2-2, is KAGVTQTPRYLIKTRGQQVTLSCSPISGHRSVSWYQQTPGQGLQFLFEYFSETQRNKGNFPGRFSGRQFSNSRSEMNVSTLELGDSALYLCASSFPLAGVTGELFFGEGSRLTVL.

This clonotype turned up a few times. The J gene is TRBJ2-1, the V gene TRBV28; D unresolved. V was pared by 2 bases and J by 6 bases, with 8 bases between. The CDR3 is 13 residues long. In germline, CDR1 is MDHEN, CDR2 SYDVKM. As DNA, the CDR3 is TGTGCCAGCAGTTTAATACTTCGCAATGAGCAGTTCTTC. Encoded protein: CASSLILRNEQFF.

The chain has TRBV5-5 and TRBJ1-1; D remains ambiguous. The CDR3 runs to 17 residues. Trimming removed 1 base from V and 4 bases from J, with 20 bases in between. The germline V gene has CDR1 SGHKS and CDR2 YYEKEE (reference sequence). CDR3 amino acids: CASSLKAFVAGLTEAFF. The CDR3, as DNA: TGTGCCAGCAGCTTGAAGGCGTTCGTGGCGGGCCTCACTGAAGCTTTCTTT.